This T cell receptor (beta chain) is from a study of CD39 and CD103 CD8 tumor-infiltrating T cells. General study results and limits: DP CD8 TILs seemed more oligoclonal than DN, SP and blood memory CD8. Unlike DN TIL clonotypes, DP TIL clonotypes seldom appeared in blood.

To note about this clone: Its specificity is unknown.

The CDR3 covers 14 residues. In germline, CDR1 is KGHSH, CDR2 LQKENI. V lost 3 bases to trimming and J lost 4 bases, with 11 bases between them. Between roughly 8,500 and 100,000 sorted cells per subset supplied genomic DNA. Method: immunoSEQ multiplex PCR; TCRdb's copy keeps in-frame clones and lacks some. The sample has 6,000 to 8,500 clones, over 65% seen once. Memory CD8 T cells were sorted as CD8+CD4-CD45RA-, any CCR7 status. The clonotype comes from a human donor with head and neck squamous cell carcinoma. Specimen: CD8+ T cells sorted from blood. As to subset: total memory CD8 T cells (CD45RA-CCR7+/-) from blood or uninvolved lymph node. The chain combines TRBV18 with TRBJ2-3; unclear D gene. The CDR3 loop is CASSPSRSPDTQYF. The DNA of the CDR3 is TGTGCCAGCTCACCCTCCCGGAGTCCAGATACGCAGTATTTT.